These T cell receptor beta chains were read from a single sample in a study of T cell repertoires in cytomegalovirus infection. TCRdb re-analysed the reads in MiXCR, keeping a single row per CDR3 protein. Among more than 250,000 distinct CDR3 sequences listed, about 25% were seen once. These receptors are not linked to any known antigen. Sequences were derived from cultured PBMCs, sampled from culture after CMV antigen stimulation. The receptor source for this set is a human donor in good health (CMV status not recorded). Some clones in this sample may be carry-over from other donors' samples. Both conserved end residues are part of each CDR3. A D gene is named only where the DNA matches it firmly. Clone size is stated in some rows and not others, as once, few, many or a class when expanded.

j_call clone_size d_call v_call cdr3_nt cdr3_aa
TRBJ2-1 - - TRBV19 TGTGCCAGTAGTATAGGCAGGGTGAATAATGAGCAGTTCTTC CASSIGRVNNEQFF
TRBJ2-1 - - TRBV20-1 TGCAGTGCTAACACGAGACCCAATGAGCAGTTCTTC CSANTRPNEQFF
TRBJ2-4 - - TRBV19 TGTGCCAGTAGTATAGGTTCGCGAGTTGCCCAAAACATTCAGTACTTC CASSIGSRVAQNIQYF
TRBJ2-5 many TRBD2 TRBV4-1 TGCGCCAGCAGCCTAGAGGGAGGGTTGGAAGAGACCCAGTACTTC CASSLEGGLEETQYF
TRBJ2-2 few TRBD2 TRBV6-2/TRBV6-3 TGTGCCAGCAGTTACCGACGGAGACTAGCCGACACCGGGGAGCTGTTTTTT CASSYRRRLADTGELFF
TRBJ2-3 - TRBD2 TRBV20-1 TGCAGTGCTGGGGGGGGCACAGATACGCAGTATTTT CSAGGGTDTQYF
TRBJ2-5 - TRBD2 TRBV7-8 TGTGCCAGCAGCCCGGTTGAGGGACTACTAGAGACCCAGTACTTC CASSPVEGLLETQYF
TRBJ1-5 - - TRBV4-3 TGCGCCAGCAGCCAAGATCCGAATAGCAATCAGCCCCAGCATTTT CASSQDPNSNQPQHF
TRBJ2-7 - TRBD1 TRBV28 TGTGCCAGCAGTTCGTTCAGGGACAGAACCTACGAGCAGTACTTC CASSSFRDRTYEQYF
TRBJ1-1 - - TRBV28 TGTGCCAGCACCGCCATGACCAGGGCGGGAACTGAAGCTTTCTTT CASTAMTRAGTEAFF
TRBJ2-1 - - TRBV6-2/TRBV6-3 TGTGCCAGCAGTTACGCCGGGGTCGCGGAGGAGCAGTTCTTC CASSYAGVAEEQFF
TRBJ2-1 few TRBD2 TRBV5-1 TGCGCCAGCAGAACGGGACTAGCGAGTTCCTACAATGAGCAGTTCTTC CASRTGLASSYNEQFF
TRBJ1-1 few - TRBV9 TGTGCCAGCAGCCATTGGACAGCGAACACTGAAGCTTTCTTT CASSHWTANTEAFF
TRBJ1-6 few - TRBV11-2 TGTGCCAGCAGCTTTCGGGGGAGGGGGTGGTATTCACCCCTCCACTTT CASSFRGRGWYSPLHF
TRBJ2-1 many TRBD1 TRBV6-1 TGTGCCAGCAGTCGGGCCTCGGGACAGACCTACAATGAGCAGTTCTTC CASSRASGQTYNEQFF
TRBJ2-3 - - TRBV7-3 TGTGCCAGCAGTTGGATAGGTGCAGGGAGGTCAGATACGCAGTATTTT CASSWIGAGRSDTQYF
TRBJ1-5 - - TRBV28 TGTGCCAGCAGTCCTCGGAGGGAACCGCCCCAGCATTTT CASSPRREPPQHF
TRBJ2-7 few - TRBV12-3/TRBV12-4 TGTGCCAGCAGGCTGACGTGGGAGACAGGTGGCGAGCAGTACTTC CASRLTWETGGEQYF
TRBJ1-1 many - TRBV6-6 TGTGCCAGCAGTTACTCGATATTTGGCCAGGGGACTGAAGCTTTCTTT CASSYSIFGQGTEAFF
TRBJ1-1 - TRBD1 TRBV29-1 TGCAGCGTTGTAGCGGGACAGGGAATAGCTTTCTTT CSVVAGQGIAFF
TRBJ1-3 - - TRBV6-5 TGTGCCAGCAGTTACTCGTTCACCTCTGGAAACACCATATATTTT CASSYSFTSGNTIYF
TRBJ2-1 many - TRBV7-9 TGTGCCAGCAGCTTCTCGGTGGCATACAATGAGCAGTTCTTC CASSFSVAYNEQFF
TRBJ2-1 few TRBD2 TRBV3-1 TGTGCCAGCAGCCAAATTAGCGGGGGGGCATTTGAGCAGTTCTTC CASSQISGGAFEQFF
TRBJ2-1 - TRBD2 TRBV12-3/TRBV12-4 TGTGCCAGCAGTTCGCTGACTAGCGGGAGACCTAATGAGCAGTTCTTC CASSSLTSGRPNEQFF
TRBJ1-1 many - TRBV7-8 TGTGCCAGCAGCCCTCGGCCGGGGGAGAACACTGAAGCTTTCTTT CASSPRPGENTEAFF
TRBJ2-1 - TRBD2 TRBV6-2/TRBV6-3 TGTGCCAGCAGTAGAGTAGCGGGGACTAACAATGAGCAGTTCTTC CASSRVAGTNNEQFF
TRBJ2-1 - - TRBV7-9 TGTGCCAGCAGCTTCGGTGTCGATGAGCAGTTCTTC CASSFGVDEQFF
TRBJ2-1 many - TRBV7-2 TGTGCCAGCAGCTCAGAGTTCCAGCCCCCGTTCTTC CASSSEFQPPFF
TRBJ2-5 - TRBD2 TRBV7-1 TGTGCCAGCAGCTCCGCTAGCGGTCAAGAGACCCAGTACTTC CASSSASGQETQYF
TRBJ2-6 many - TRBV3-1 TGTGCCAGCAGATCGACAGGCCTCTCTGGGGCCAACGTCCTGACTTTC CASRSTGLSGANVLTF
TRBJ1-6 many TRBD1 TRBV12-3/TRBV12-4 TGTGCCAGCAGCCCTGGGACAGATAATTCACCCCTCCACTTT CASSPGTDNSPLHF
TRBJ2-1 once - TRBV4-1 TGCGCCAGCAGCCAGGGTTTGGGGGAGAGGTCCTACAATGAGCAGTTCTTC CASSQGLGERSYNEQFF
TRBJ2-1 few TRBD1 TRBV7-6 TGTGCCAGCAGCTCGACAGGGGCGGATGAGCAGTTCTTC CASSSTGADEQFF
TRBJ1-1 few TRBD1 TRBV24-1 TGTGCCACCAGACAGACAGGGGAAGAAGCTTTAGCTTTCTTT CATRQTGEEALAFF
TRBJ2-4 few TRBD2 TRBV4-1 TGCGCCAGCAGCCAGTTGAGGGCTAGCGGAGGGGTGGTCATTCAGTACTTC CASSQLRASGGVVIQYF
TRBJ1-1 many - TRBV11-3 TGTGCCAGCAAGACGTCGGGGAGGAACACTGAAGCTTTCTTT CASKTSGRNTEAFF
TRBJ1-5 - - TRBV20-1 TGCAGTGCTAGGGCATCCGTCGGAACCCCCAATCAGCCCCAGCATTTT CSARASVGTPNQPQHF
TRBJ2-1 many - TRBV29-1 TGCAGCGTTGATGGGCAAACGAGCTCCTACAATGAGCAGTTCTTC CSVDGQTSSYNEQFF
TRBJ2-3 - - TRBV6-6 TGTGCCAGCAAGGTAGCGATAAGCACAGATACGCAGTATTTT CASKVAISTDTQYF
TRBJ2-1 - - TRBV7-9 TGTGCCAGCAGCCCCCCCCGGCTAGGGTCCTACAATGAGCAGTTCTTC CASSPPRLGSYNEQFF
TRBJ2-6 few - TRBV6-1 TGTGCCAGCAGGGGGGATAGCTCTGGGGCCAACGTCCTGACTTTC CASRGDSSGANVLTF
TRBJ1-1 - - TRBV6-2/TRBV6-3 TGTGCCAGCAGTCCGGACGCACCCGGAGGAGCTTTCTTT CASSPDAPGGAFF
TRBJ1-6 few TRBD1 TRBV15 TGTGCCACCAGCAGACGTACCGGGACAGGGGGTTCACCCCTCCACTTT CATSRRTGTGGSPLHF
TRBJ1-5 - - TRBV11-2 TGTGCCAGCAGCTTAGGCGGCGACCTCAATCAGCCCCAGCATTTT CASSLGGDLNQPQHF
TRBJ2-6 - - TRBV4-3 TGCGCCAGCAGCCAAGTCTGGGGCAGTGGGGCCAACGTCCTGACTTTC CASSQVWGSGANVLTF
TRBJ2-3 - TRBD2 TRBV2 TGTGCCAGCAGAGCGACTAGCGGGAGCACAGATACGCAGTATTTT CASRATSGSTDTQYF
TRBJ2-1 - TRBD1 TRBV30 TGTGCCTGGGCCATTCCCGGGACAGGGCCGCACAATGAGCAGTTCTTC CAWAIPGTGPHNEQFF
TRBJ2-5 few - TRBV5-1 TGCGCCAGCAGCTTTGGGCAGCCCCTACAAGAGACCCAGTACTTC CASSFGQPLQETQYF
TRBJ2-3 few TRBD2 TRBV4-2 TGTGCCAGCAGCCTCCACGGGCGGGAGAGCGCAGATACGCAGTATTTT CASSLHGRESADTQYF
TRBJ2-1 few TRBD2 TRBV7-8 TGTGCCAGCAGCCCCCGGGAGGGGCCCCTCCATGAGCAGTTCTTC CASSPREGPLHEQFF
TRBJ2-1 many TRBD1 TRBV7-2 TGTGCCAGCAGCCCACTGGGACAGGAGCACAATGAGCAGTTCTTC CASSPLGQEHNEQFF
TRBJ2-3 many TRBD1 TRBV7-2 TGTGCCAGCAGCCTATCAGCGACAGGGCCGAATACGCAGTATTTT CASSLSATGPNTQYF
TRBJ2-5 - TRBD2 TRBV5-3 TGTGCCAGCAGCCGGACTAGCGGGAGTGAGGAGACCCAGTACTTC CASSRTSGSEETQYF
TRBJ2-5 few TRBD2 TRBV20-1 TGCAGTGCTACGGGACTAGCGGAAGAGACCCAGTACTTC CSATGLAEETQYF
TRBJ1-5 few - TRBV20-1 TGCAGTGCTAGAGGTCGAACGGAGGATCAGCCCCAGCATTTT CSARGRTEDQPQHF
TRBJ2-7 many TRBD1 TRBV6-2/TRBV6-3 TGTGCCTCTCGGACAGGGGGCACCTACGAGCAGTACTTC CASRTGGTYEQYF
TRBJ2-5 few - TRBV28 TGTGCCAGCAGATTCCGACTTTTGGAGACCCAGTACTTC CASRFRLLETQYF